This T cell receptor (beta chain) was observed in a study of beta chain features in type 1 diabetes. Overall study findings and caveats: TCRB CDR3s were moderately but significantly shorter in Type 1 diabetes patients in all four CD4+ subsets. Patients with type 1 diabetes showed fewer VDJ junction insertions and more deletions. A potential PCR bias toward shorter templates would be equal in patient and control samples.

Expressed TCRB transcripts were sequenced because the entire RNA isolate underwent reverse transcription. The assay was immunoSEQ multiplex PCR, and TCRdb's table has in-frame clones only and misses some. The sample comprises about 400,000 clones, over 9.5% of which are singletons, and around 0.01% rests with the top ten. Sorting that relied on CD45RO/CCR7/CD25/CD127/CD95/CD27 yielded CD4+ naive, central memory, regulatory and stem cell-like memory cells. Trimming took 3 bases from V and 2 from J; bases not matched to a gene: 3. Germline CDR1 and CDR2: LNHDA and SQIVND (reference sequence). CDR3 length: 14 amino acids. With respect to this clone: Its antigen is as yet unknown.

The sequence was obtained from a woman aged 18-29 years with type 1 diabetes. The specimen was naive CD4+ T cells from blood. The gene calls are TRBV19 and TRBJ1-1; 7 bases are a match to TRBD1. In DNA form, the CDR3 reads TGTGCCAGTAGTATTACAGGGGTAAACACTGAAGCTTTCTTT. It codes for CASSITGVNTEAFF.